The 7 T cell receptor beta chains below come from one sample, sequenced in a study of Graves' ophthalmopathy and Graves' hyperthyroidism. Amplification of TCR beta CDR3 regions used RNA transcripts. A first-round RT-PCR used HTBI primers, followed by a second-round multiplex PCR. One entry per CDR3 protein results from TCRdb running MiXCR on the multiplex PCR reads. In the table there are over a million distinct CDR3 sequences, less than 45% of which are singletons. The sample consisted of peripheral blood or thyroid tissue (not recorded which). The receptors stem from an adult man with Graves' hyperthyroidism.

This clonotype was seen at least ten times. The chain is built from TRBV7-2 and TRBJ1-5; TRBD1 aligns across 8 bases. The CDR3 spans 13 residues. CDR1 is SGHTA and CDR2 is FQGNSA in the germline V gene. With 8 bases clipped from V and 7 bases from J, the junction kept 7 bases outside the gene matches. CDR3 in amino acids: CASSQGAKQPQHF. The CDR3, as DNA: TGTGCCAGCTCCCAGGGGGCGAAACAGCCCCAGCATTTT.

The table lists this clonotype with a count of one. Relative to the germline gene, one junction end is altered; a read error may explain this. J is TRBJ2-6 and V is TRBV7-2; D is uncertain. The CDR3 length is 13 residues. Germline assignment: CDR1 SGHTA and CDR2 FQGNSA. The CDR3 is CASTRAGTNVLTF. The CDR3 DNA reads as TGTGCCAGCACCCGGGCTGGGACCAACGTCCTGACTTTC.

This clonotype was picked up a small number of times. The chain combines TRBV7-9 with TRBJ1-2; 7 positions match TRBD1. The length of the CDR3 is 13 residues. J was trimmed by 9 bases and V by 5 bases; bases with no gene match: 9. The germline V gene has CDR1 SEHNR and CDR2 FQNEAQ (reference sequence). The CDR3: CASSAAQGSSYTF. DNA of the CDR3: TGTGCCAGCAGCGCCGCACAGGGGAGTAGCTACACCTTC.

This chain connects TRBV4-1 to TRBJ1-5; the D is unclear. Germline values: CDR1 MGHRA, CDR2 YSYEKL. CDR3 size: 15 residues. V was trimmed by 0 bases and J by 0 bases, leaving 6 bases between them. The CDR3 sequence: CASSQDLISNQPQHF. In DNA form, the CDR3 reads TGCGCCAGCAGCCAAGATTTGATTAGCAATCAGCCCCAGCATTTT.

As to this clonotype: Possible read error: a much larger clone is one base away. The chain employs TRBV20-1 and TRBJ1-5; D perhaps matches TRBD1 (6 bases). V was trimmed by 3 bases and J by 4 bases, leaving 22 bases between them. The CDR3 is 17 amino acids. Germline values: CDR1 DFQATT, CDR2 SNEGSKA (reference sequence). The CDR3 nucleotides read TGCAGTGCTAGTGAGACCAGGGGAAGGGCAAGGAATCAGCCCCAGCATTTT. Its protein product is CSASETRGRARNQPQHF.

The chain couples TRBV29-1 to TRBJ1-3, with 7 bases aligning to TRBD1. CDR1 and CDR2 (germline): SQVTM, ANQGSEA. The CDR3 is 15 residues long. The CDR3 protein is CSSTTGTSSGNTIYF. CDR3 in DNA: TGCAGTTCGACGACAGGGACCAGCTCTGGAAACACCATATATTTT. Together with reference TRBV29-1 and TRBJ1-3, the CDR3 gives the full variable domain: SAVISQKPSRDICQRGTSLTIQCQVDSQVTMMFWYRQQPGQSLTLIATANQGSEATYESGFVIDKFPISRPNLTFSTLTVSNMSPEDSSIYLCSSTTGTSSGNTIYFGEGSWLTVV.

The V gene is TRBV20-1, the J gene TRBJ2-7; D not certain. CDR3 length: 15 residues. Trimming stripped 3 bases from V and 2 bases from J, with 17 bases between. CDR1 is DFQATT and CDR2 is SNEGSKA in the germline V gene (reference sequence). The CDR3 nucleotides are TGCAGTGCTAGGGTAGCCTCTAGGGATACCTACGAGCAGTACTTC. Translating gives CSARVASRDTYEQYF.